A single sample is the source of the 10 T cell receptor beta chains below, sequenced in a study of CD8 T cells in Susac syndrome. Random hexamers primed reverse transcription of about 0.5 to 1 ug RNA. TCRdb itself ran the immunoSEQ multiplex PCR reads through MiXCR, one entry per CDR3 protein. The sample contains just under 150,000 distinct CDR3 sequences, roughly 94% of which appear only once. The specimen was CD4+ T cells from PBMCs. The receptors stem from a human donor in good health.

The chain uses TRBV29-1 and TRBJ2-7, with 7 nucleotides matching TRBD2. The germline V gene encodes CDR1 SQVTM and CDR2 ANQGSEA. Trimming at V came to 4 bases and at J to 6 bases, leaving 9 bases not matched to a gene. This CDR3 contains 13 residues. The CDR3 spells CSVGASGGGEQYF. In DNA, the CDR3 is TGCAGCGTTGGAGCTAGCGGTGGGGGCGAGCAGTACTTC.

The chain carries TRBV29-1 and TRBJ2-1; 10 nucleotides match TRBD2. CDR3 length: 14 residues. Per the germline V gene, CDR1 is SQVTM and CDR2 is ANQGSEA. Unmatched junction bases numbered 3, after V lost 4 bases and J lost 3 bases. The chain's CDR3 is CSVGTSGNYNEQFF. The CDR3 DNA reads TGCAGCGTTGGGACTAGCGGAAACTACAATGAGCAGTTCTTC.

V usage is TRBV18 and J usage is TRBJ1-3; 9 nucleotides line up with TRBD1. The CDR3 totals 16 residues. The V segment lost 5 bases and the J segment 0 bases; nucleotides outside the gene matches: 5. Germline V lookup: CDR1 KGHSH, CDR2 LQKENI. The chain's CDR3 is CASSSGQGFSGNTIYF. The CDR3 DNA reads TGTGCCAGCTCATCGGGACAGGGTTTCTCTGGAAACACCATATATTTT.

The chain is built from TRBV5-1 and TRBJ2-1; 7 bases are shared with TRBD1. Trimming cost V 3 bases and J 2 bases; bases outside gene matches: 5. The CDR3 sequence is 15 residues long. Germline lookup yields CDR1 SGHRS and CDR2 YFSETQ. CDR3 loop: CASSSQGVAYNEQFF. CDR3 in DNA: TGCGCCAGCAGCTCGCAGGGGGTCGCCTACAATGAGCAGTTCTTC.

This chain connects TRBV20-1 to TRBJ1-2; D not certain. V was trimmed by 0 bases and J by 2 bases, leaving 10 bases between them. The CDR3 is made up of 14 amino acids. Germline assignment: CDR1 DFQATT and CDR2 SNEGSKA (reference sequence). The CDR3 DNA reads TGCAGTGCTAGAGATAGGTCAGGAAACTATGGCTACACCTTC. This encodes CSARDRSGNYGYTF.

The chain uses TRBV20-1 and TRBJ1-2, with unresolved D. The germline V gene encodes CDR1 DFQATT and CDR2 SNEGSKA (reference sequence). V lost 0 bases, J lost 2 bases, and 4 bases lay in between. The CDR3 is 12 amino acids. The CDR3 region is CSARDGNYGYTF. The CDR3 bases are TGCAGTGCTAGAGATGGGAACTATGGCTACACCTTC.

CDR3 sequence reads: CASSQGDASGNTIYF. The CDR3 DNA follows: TGTGCCAGCAGCCAAGGCGACGCTTCGGGAAACACCATATATTTT. The chain uses TRBV3-1 and TRBJ1-3; D call uncertain. The germline gives CDR1 LGHDT, CDR2 YNNKEL (reference sequence). This CDR3 is 15 amino acids long. Trimming took off 1 base at V and 4 bases at J, with 11 bases between the two ends.

The V gene is TRBV28, the J gene TRBJ1-5; TRBD1 agrees at 9 bases. CDR1 and CDR2 from the germline V gene are MDHEN and SYDVKM. J gave up 3 bases and V 5 bases, and 5 bases lay outside the gene matches. The CDR3 length is 15 residues. CDR3 in amino acids: CASSRGQGYNQPQHF. CDR3 bases: TGTGCCAGCAGTCGGGGACAGGGTTACAATCAGCCCCAGCATTTT.

This sequence joins TRBV19 and TRBJ1-5, with 7 positions matching TRBD1. Germline V gives CDR1 LNHDA, CDR2 SQIVND (reference sequence). This CDR3 has 18 residues. J gave up 0 bases and V 5 bases, and 13 bases lay outside the gene matches. Here the CDR3 reads CASSVKRTGQYSNQPQHF. In DNA, the CDR3 is TGTGCCAGTAGTGTGAAAAGGACAGGCCAATATAGCAATCAGCCCCAGCATTTT.

The V gene is TRBV7-8, the J gene TRBJ2-3; D uncertain. CDR3 size: 13 residues. The ends were cut back, 5 bases at V and 0 bases at J, with 6 bases in the middle. Germline CDR1 and CDR2: SGHVS and FQNEAQ. The CDR3 reads CASSVDSTDTQYF. The CDR3 nucleotides are TGTGCCAGCAGCGTCGACAGCACAGATACGCAGTATTTT.